This T cell receptor (beta chain) was retrieved from a study of cytomegalovirus exposure and HLA in healthy donors. Findings and limits, study-wide: High specificity and sensitivity for cytomegalovirus status were reported for the classifier. Most subjects had HLA-A and HLA-B alleles reportedly predicted accurately by TCR beta sequences.

Primers included in the PCR were 60 Vbeta and 13 Jbeta primers. The data were produced by immunoSEQ multiplex PCR, yet TCRdb's version contains in-frame clones alone and is incomplete. The repertoire holds some 190,000 clones, with approximately 80% as singletons. The table lists this clone with a few counts. Its matching antigen is unknown. From germline, CDR1 is LGHNA and CDR2 YSLEER. V lost 4 bases and J lost 4; bases outside the gene matches: 9. The CDR3 runs to 16 residues. This TCR was recovered from a male donor in good health and CMV-seronegative. The sample was PBMCs. The chain joins TRBV4-3 to TRBJ1-1; TRBD1 aligns across 10 bases. The CDR3 DNA sequence: TGCGCCAGCAGCCGGGACAGGGGATTTCAGGGCACTGAAGCTTTCTTT. It codes for CASSRDRGFQGTEAFF.